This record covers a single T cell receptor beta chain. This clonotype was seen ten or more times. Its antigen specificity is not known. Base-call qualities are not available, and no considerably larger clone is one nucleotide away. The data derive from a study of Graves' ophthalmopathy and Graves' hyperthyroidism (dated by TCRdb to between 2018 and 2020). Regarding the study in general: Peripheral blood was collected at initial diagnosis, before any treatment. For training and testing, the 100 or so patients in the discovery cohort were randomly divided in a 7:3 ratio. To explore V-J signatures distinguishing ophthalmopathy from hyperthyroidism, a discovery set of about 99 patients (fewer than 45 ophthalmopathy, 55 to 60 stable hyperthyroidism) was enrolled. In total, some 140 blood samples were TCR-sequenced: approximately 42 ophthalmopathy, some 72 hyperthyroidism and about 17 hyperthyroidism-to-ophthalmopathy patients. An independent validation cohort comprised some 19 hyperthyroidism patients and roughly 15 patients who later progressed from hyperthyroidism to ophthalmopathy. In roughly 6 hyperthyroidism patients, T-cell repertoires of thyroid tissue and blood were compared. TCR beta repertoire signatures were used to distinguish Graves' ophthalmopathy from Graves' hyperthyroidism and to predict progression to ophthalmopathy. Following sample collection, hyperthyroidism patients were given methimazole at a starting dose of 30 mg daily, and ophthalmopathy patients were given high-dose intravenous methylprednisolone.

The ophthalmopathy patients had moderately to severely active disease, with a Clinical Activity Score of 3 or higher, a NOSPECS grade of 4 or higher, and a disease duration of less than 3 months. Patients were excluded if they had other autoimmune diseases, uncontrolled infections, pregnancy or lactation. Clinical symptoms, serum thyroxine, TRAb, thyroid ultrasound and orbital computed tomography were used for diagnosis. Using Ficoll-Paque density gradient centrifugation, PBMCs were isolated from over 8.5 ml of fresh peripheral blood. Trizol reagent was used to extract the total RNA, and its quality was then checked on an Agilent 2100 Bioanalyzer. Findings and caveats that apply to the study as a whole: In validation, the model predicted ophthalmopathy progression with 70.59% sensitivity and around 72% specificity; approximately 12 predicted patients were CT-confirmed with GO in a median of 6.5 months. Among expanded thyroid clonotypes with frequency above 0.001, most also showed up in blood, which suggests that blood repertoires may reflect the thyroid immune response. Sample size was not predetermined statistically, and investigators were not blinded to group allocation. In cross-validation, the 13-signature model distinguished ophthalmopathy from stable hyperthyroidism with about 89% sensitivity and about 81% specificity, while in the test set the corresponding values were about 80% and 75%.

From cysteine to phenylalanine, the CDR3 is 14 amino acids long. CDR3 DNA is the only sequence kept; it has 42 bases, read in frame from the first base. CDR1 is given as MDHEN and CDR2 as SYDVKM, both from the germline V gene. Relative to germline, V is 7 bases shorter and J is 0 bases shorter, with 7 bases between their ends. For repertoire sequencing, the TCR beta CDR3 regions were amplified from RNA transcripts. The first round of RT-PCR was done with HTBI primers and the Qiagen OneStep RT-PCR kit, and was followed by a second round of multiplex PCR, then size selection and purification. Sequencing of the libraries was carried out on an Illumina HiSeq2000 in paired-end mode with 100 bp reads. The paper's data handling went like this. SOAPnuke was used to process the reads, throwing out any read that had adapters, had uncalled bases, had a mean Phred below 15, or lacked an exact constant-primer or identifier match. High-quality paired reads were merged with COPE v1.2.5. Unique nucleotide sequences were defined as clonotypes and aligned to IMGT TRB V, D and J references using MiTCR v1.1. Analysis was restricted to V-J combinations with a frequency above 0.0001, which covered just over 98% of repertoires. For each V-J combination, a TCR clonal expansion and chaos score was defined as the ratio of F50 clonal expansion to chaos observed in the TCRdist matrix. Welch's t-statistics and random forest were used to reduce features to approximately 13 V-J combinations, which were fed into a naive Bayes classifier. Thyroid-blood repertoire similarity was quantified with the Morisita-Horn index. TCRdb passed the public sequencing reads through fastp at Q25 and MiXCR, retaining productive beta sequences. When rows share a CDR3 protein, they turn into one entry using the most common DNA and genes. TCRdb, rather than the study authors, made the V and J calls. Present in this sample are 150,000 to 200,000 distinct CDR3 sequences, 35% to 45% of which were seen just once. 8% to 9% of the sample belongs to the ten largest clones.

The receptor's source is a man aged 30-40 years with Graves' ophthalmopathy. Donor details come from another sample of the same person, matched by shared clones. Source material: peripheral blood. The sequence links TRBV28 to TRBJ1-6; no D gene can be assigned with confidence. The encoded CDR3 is CASTRFSYNSPLHF. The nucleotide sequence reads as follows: TGTGCCAGCACCCGGTTCTCCTATAATTCACCCCTCCACTTT.